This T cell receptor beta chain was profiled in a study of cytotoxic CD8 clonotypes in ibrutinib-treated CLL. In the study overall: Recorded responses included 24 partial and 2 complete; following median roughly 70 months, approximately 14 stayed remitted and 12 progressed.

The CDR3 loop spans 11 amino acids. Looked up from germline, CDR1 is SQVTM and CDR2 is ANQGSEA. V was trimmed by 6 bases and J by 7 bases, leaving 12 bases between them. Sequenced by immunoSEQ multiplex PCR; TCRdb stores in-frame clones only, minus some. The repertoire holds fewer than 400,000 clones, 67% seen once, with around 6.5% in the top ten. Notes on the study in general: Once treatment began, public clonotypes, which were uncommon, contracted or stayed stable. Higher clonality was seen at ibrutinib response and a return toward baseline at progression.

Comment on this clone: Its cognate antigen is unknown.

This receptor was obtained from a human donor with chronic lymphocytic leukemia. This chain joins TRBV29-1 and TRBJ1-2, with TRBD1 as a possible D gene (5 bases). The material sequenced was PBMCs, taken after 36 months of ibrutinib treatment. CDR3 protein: CSVAGGLGYTF. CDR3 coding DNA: TGCAGCGTAGCCGGGGGTCTTGGCTACACCTTC.